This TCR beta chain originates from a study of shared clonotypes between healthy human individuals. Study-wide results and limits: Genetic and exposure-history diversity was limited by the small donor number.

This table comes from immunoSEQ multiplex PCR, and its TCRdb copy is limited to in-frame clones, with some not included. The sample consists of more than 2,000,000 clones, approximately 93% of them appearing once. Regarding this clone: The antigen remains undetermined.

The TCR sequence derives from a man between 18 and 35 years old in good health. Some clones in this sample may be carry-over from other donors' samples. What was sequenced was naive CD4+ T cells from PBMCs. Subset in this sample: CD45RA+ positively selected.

CDR3 sequence: CASSRGSSSYEQYF. The CDR3 nucleotides read TGCGCCAGCAGCCGCGGGTCGAGCTCCTACGAGCAGTACTTC. The chain joins TRBV5-1 to TRBJ2-7; possible D gene TRBD2, 5 bases. CDR3 length equals 14 residues. Trimming left V 4 bases short and J 0 bases short, with 11 bases between. Per the germline V gene, CDR1 is SGHRS and CDR2 is YFSETQ.